This TCR beta chain was captured in a study of blood T cell repertoires in COVID-19. Study in general: COVID-19 samples from acute and convalescent phases originated in the United States, Italy and Spain. Sources were T cells, B-cell-depleted T cells, or PBMCs; the material itself was cDNA or gDNA.

In the original workflow: Cell counts per sample came from amplifying reference gene primers. Only in-frame clones appear in the TCRdb table, and some are missing; sequencing was by immunoSEQ multiplex PCR. That table is the source of V, J and clone size, and D and trimming were worked out from the DNA. The sample has some 140,000 clones, more than 75% seen once. Trimming cost V 5 bases and J 4 bases; bases outside gene matches: 9. Looked up from germline, CDR1 is SGHTA and CDR2 is FQGNSA. The CDR3 is 15 amino acids. The chain carries TRBV7-2 and TRBJ2-5; 8 nucleotides match TRBD1. Sequenced sample: peripheral blood. This receptor was identified in a man aged 80 or over with acute or convalescent COVID-19. The CDR3 is CASSGGQGARETQYF. As DNA, the CDR3 is TGTGCCAGCAGCGGCGGACAGGGCGCCCGAGAGACCCAGTACTTC.